This entry lists 7 T cell receptor beta chains sequenced from one sample in a study of T cells in women clearing cervical HPV infection. The method was immunoSEQ multiplex PCR; TCRdb's version includes in-frame clones alone and lacks a portion of them. The ten top clones account for roughly 2.7%, within a sample of 20,000 to 25,000 clones. The source material was blood buffy coat. The source is a woman between 18 and 75 years old with a cervical HPV16 infection that either progressed to CIN3+ or cleared (not recorded which).

With regard to this clone: The read stops 3 residues short of the end of the CDR3; the missing end is completed from the germline J gene. The rearrangement joins TRBV2 to TRBJ1-2; D unresolved. This CDR3 comprises 12 residues. Germline V lookup: CDR1 SNHLY, CDR2 FYNNEI. The CDR3 bases that were read are TGTGCCAGCAGTGTATCCACAGATACC. Its protein is CASSVSTDT. The whole CDR3 protein reads CASSVSTDTYTF.

For this clone: The observed sequence ends 3 residues before the CDR3 terminus, with the missing tail filled in from the germline J gene. V is TRBV28 and J is TRBJ2-7; the D gene is possibly TRBD1 (6 bases). Germline CDR1 reads MDHEN; CDR2 reads SYDVKM. The ends were cut back, 7 bases at V and 6 bases at J, with 13 bases in the middle. The CDR3 runs 12 residues. Here the CDR3 reads CASKDSSFEQYF. CDR3 bases read: TGTGCCAGCAAGGACAGTTCTTTCGAG.

With respect to this clone: The CDR3 extends 3 residues past the end of the read, so its final part is completed from the germline J gene. This chain uses TRBV7-3 with TRBJ1-1; no definite D call. V dropped 5 bases and J dropped 1 base, with 8 bases sitting between them. The CDR3 has 13 amino acids. Germline-derived CDR1 and CDR2 are SGHTA and FQGTGA. CDR3 in amino acids: CASSTQENTEAFF. The sequenced part of the CDR3 DNA is TGTGCCAGCAGCACCCAGGAGAACACTGAA.

Points on this clone: The observed sequence ends 3 residues before the CDR3 terminus, with the missing tail filled in from the germline J gene. V usage is TRBV19 and J usage is TRBJ1-2; weak D call: TRBD1 (6 bases). This CDR3 spans 13 amino acids. CDR1 and CDR2 from the germline V gene are LNHDA and SQIVND (reference sequence). The CDR3 loop reads CASSIMGADDYTF. The CDR3 bases that were read are TGTGCCAGTAGTATTATGGGGGCGGACGAC.

The CDR3 region is CASSLAGGISEQFF. The sequenced CDR3 bases are TGTGCCAGCTCTCTAGCGGGGGGGATCAGTGAG. The gene calls are TRBV7-2 and TRBJ2-1, with 12 nucleotides matching TRBD2. The read halts 3 residues ahead of the CDR3 end, with the missing end drawn from the germline J gene. Looked up from germline, CDR1 is SGHTA and CDR2 is FQGNSA. The CDR3 contains 14 residues. With V trimmed by 8 bases and J by 9 bases, 8 bases remained unmatched.

Comments on this clone: The read falls 3 residues short of the CDR3 end, and the missing part is taken from the germline J gene. The J gene is TRBJ1-4, the V gene TRBV30; 7 bases match TRBD1. Germline V gene data show CDR1 as GTSNPN and CDR2 as SVGIG (reference sequence). V trimming: 4 bases; J trimming: 6 bases; junction bases outside the gene matches: 5. This CDR3 comprises 13 residues. CDR3 DNA, as far as it was read: TGTGCCTGGACAGGGGGAATGGATGAAAAA. It encodes CAWTGGMDEK. The entire CDR3 reads CAWTGGMDEKLFF.

To note about this clone: The CDR3 end falls 3 residues outside the read, so it is completed with the germline J gene. The genes are TRBV20-1 and TRBJ2-7, with TRBD2 matching over 10 bases. Germline lookup yields CDR1 DFQATT and CDR2 SNEGSKA (reference sequence). J lost 2 bases, V lost 0 bases, and 19 bases had no gene match. This CDR3 is built from 20 residues. CDR3 residues: CSARDRRASGSRLLPYEQYF. The CDR3 DNA, read in part, is TGCAGTGCTAGAGATCGTAGGGCTAGCGGGAGTCGGTTATTGCCCTACGAG.